Listed here are 18 T cell receptor beta chains from one sample, sequenced in a study of T cells in Graves' hyperthyroidism and ophthalmopathy. Amplified TCR beta CDR3 regions derived from RNA transcripts. The HTBI set primed first-round TCR CDR3 RT-PCR. From the multiplex PCR reads, TCRdb called clonotypes with MiXCR, one entry per CDR3 protein. In the table there are under 350,000 distinct CDR3 sequences, under 25% of which are singletons. Sequenced input: blood. Receptors were obtained from a woman aged 45-65 years with Graves' hyperthyroidism.

This clonotype was observed many times. V and J are TRBV30 and TRBJ2-1; D is ambiguous. The germline V gene has CDR1 GTSNPN and CDR2 SVGIG (reference sequence). The V gene lost 7 bases and the J gene lost 8 bases, with 15 bases spanning the gap. This CDR3 region has 12 residues. This CDR3 is CASNPKGYEQFF. Here the CDR3 DNA reads TGTGCCTCAAACCCAAAGGGCTATGAGCAGTTCTTC.

In this sample, this clonotype turned up a few times. V gene TRBV10-3 combines with J gene TRBJ2-7, with 10 bases aligning to TRBD1. Looked up from germline, CDR1 is ENHRY and CDR2 is SYGVKD. The CDR3 covers 15 residues. V was pared by 4 bases and J by 3 bases, with 6 bases of the junction left unmatched. The CDR3 sequence: CAISALGTGVYEQYF. The DNA for the CDR3 is TGTGCCATCAGTGCGTTGGGGACAGGGGTCTACGAGCAGTACTTC.

The chain joins TRBV30 to TRBJ1-5; D is unclear. Trimming took off 1 base at V and 7 bases at J, with 11 bases between the two ends. Germline lookup yields CDR1 GTSNPN and CDR2 SVGIG (reference sequence). The CDR3 covers 13 residues. CDR3 sequence (DNA): TGTGCCTGGAGTGAGGAAGGTTACCAGCCCCAGCATTTT. Translation: CAWSEEGYQPQHF.

This clonotype was seen ten or more times. This CDR3 reads CASSLALSGTGELFF. The CDR3 bases are TGTGCCAGCAGTTTAGCACTAAGTGGGACCGGGGAGCTGTTTTTT. V usage is TRBV12-3 or TRBV12-4 and J usage is TRBJ2-2; D gene unclear. CDR3 size: 15 residues. Trimming pared 0 bases from V and 5 bases from J, leaving 10 bases between.

This clonotype turned up a few times. The chain has TRBV28 and TRBJ1-2, with 7 bases lining up with TRBD1. Per the germline V gene, CDR1 is MDHEN and CDR2 is SYDVKM. V lost 4 bases, J lost 7 bases, and 6 bases stayed unmatched. The CDR3 consists of 13 residues. The CDR3 protein is CASSWKGALGYTF. The DNA for the CDR3 is TGTGCCAGCAGTTGGAAGGGGGCGCTTGGCTACACCTTC.

V gene TRBV4-2 combines with J gene TRBJ2-7; weak D call: TRBD2 (5 bases). Between the trimmed V and J ends, which lost 4 bases and 0 bases, there was a span of 10 bases. CDR3 length: 14 residues. Germline V CDR1 and CDR2: LGHNA, YNFKEQ. The CDR3 here is CASSPPGFSYEQYF. CDR3 nucleotides: TGTGCCAGCAGCCCCCCGGGGTTCTCCTACGAGCAGTACTTC.

This clonotype was counted ten times or more. This chain uses TRBV20-1 with TRBJ1-2, with 12 bases that match TRBD1. The trim removed 2 bases at V and 7 bases at J, leaving 8 bases unmatched. Germline values: CDR1 DFQATT, CDR2 SNEGSKA (reference sequence). The length of the CDR3 is 15 residues. The CDR3 nucleotides are TGCAGTGCTAGAAACCCGGGACAGGGGGCGGGTGGCTACACCTTC. Translated: CSARNPGQGAGGYTF.

CDR3 loop: CASSQLILSGGSSSYEQYF. The CDR3 region has the DNA TGCGCCAGCAGCCAACTAATCCTTAGCGGGGGTAGCAGCTCCTACGAGCAGTACTTC. This chain links TRBV4-1 with TRBJ2-7, with TRBD2 matching 9 bases. Germline CDR1 reads MGHRA; CDR2 reads YSYEKL. The CDR3 is 19 residues long. Trimming took 2 bases from V and 0 from J; bases not matched to a gene: 14.

This clonotype came up a few times. The rearrangement uses TRBV7-3 and TRBJ2-7, with 7 bases aligning to TRBD1. Germline V gives CDR1 SGHTA, CDR2 FQGTGA. This CDR3 contains 13 residues. J lost 1 base, V lost 8 bases, and 5 bases had no gene match. The CDR3, as DNA: TGTGCCAGCGCCCGGGACAGATCCTACGAGCAGTACTTC. This sequence encodes CASARDRSYEQYF.

Concerning this clonotype: At one boundary the junction diverges from the germline segment, which might be a read error. The V gene is TRBV7-6, the J gene TRBJ1-2; TRBD1 matches at 8 bases. Germline V CDR1 and CDR2: SGHVS, FNYEAQ. CDR3 size: 15 residues. CDR3 region: CASSLSSLRGPPHAF. Written as DNA, the CDR3 is TGTGCCAGCAGCTTATCATCCCTCAGGGGGCCCCCTCACGCCTTC.

The genes are TRBV28 and TRBJ1-2, with a tentative D call TRBD1 (5 bases). V lost 3 bases to trimming and J lost 5 bases, with 16 bases between them. The CDR3 has 15 residues. Germline lookup yields CDR1 MDHEN and CDR2 SYDVKM. The CDR3 spells CASSFNPGWLYGYTF. The CDR3 DNA sequence: TGTGCCAGCAGTTTTAATCCAGGGTGGTTATATGGCTACACCTTC.

The CDR3, as DNA: TGTGCCAGTAGTATAATGGAAGGGTTCACAGATACGCAGTATTTT. Its protein is CASSIMEGFTDTQYF. V is TRBV19 and J is TRBJ2-3; D ambiguous. The CDR3 sequence is 15 residues long. The germline V gene encodes CDR1 LNHDA and CDR2 SQIVND (reference sequence). Trimming pared 2 bases from V and 2 bases from J, leaving 11 bases between.

This clonotype was observed at least ten times. The chain employs TRBV29-1 and TRBJ2-3; 8 bases match TRBD2. CDR1 and CDR2 from the germline V gene are SQVTM and ANQGSEA. The CDR3 totals 14 residues. Trimming at V came to 8 bases and at J to 2 bases, leaving 9 bases not matched to a gene. The CDR3 loop reads CSLTPGGNTDTQYF. CDR3 bases: TGCAGCCTAACGCCGGGGGGGAACACAGATACGCAGTATTTT.

CDR3: CASSPITGASYNEQFF. CDR3 bases: TGTGCCAGCAGCCCCATAACAGGGGCTTCCTACAATGAGCAGTTCTTC. The chain has TRBV7-3 and TRBJ2-1; 7 bases are a match to TRBD1. J lost 1 base, V lost 5 bases, and 8 bases had no gene match. The CDR3 spans 16 residues. Germline CDR1 SGHTA, CDR2 FQGTGA. The variable domain in full, with the rest retrieved from reference TRBV7-3 and TRBJ2-1, is GAGVSQTPSNKVTEKGKYVELRCDPISGHTALYWYRQSLGQGPEFLIYFQGTGAADDSGLPNDRFFAVRPEGSVSTLKIQRTERGDSAVYLCASSPITGASYNEQFFGPGTRLTVL.

In its sample, this clonotype was seen many times. V is TRBV11-2 and J is TRBJ2-2, with D maybe TRBD2 (6 bases). CDR3 length equals 18 residues. Trimming cost V 5 bases and J 0 bases, with 19 bases left between them. Germline CDR1 and CDR2: SGHAT and FQNNGV. Here the CDR3 DNA reads TGTGCCAGCAGCCCAGGGCGCGCCAGGACTACGAACACCGGGGAGCTGTTTTTT. It translates to CASSPGRARTTNTGELFF. Variable domain in full (rest from reference TRBV11-2 and TRBJ2-2): EAGVAQSPRYKIIEKRQSVAFWCNPISGHATLYWYQQILGQGPKLLIQFQNNGVVDDSQLPKDRFSAERLKGVDSTLKIQPAKLEDSAVYLCASSPGRARTTNTGELFFGEGSRLTVL.

As to this clonotype: The conserved closing phenylalanine or tryptophan is absent in this CDR3, likely reflecting a read error. V is TRBV2 and J is TRBJ2-2; 9 bases agree with TRBD1. This CDR3 has 16 residues. Germline V gives CDR1 SNHLY, CDR2 FYNNEI. The V gene end was trimmed by 4 bases and the J gene end by 2 bases; junction bases not matched to a gene: 5. CDR3 nucleotide sequence: TGTGCCAGCAGTGGTAGGACAGGGGAAAACACCGGGGAGCTGTTTTCT. Its protein is CASSGRTGENTGELFS.

This clonotype was seen repeatedly, ten times or more. J is TRBJ2-3 and V is TRBV27; TRBD2 matches at 7 bases. The CDR3 runs 14 residues. Germline loops: CDR1 MNHEY, CDR2 SMNVEV (reference sequence). Trimming at V came to 5 bases and at J to 4 bases, leaving 6 bases not matched to a gene. CDR3 protein: CASSTREMADTQYF. For the CDR3, the DNA is TGTGCCAGCAGTACGCGGGAGATGGCAGATACGCAGTATTTT.

This chain uses TRBV7-2 with TRBJ2-5, with TRBD1 matching over 10 bases. The CDR3 has 14 residues. V lost 4 bases to trimming and J lost 5 bases; unmatched junction nucleotides: 4. Per the germline V gene, CDR1 is SGHTA and CDR2 is FQGNSA. This chain's CDR3 is CASSSPDRGETQYF. CDR3 bases: TGTGCCAGCAGCTCGCCGGACAGGGGGGAGACCCAGTACTTC.